These 22 T cell receptor beta chains were all obtained from the same sample, sequenced in a study of blood T cell repertoires in COVID-19. This table comes from immunoSEQ multiplex PCR, and its TCRdb copy is limited to in-frame clones, with some not included. This sample has roughly 350,000 clones, with 87% found just once. Sequenced input: peripheral blood. All receptors derive from a woman between 50 and 59 years old with COVID-19, enrolled during active disease.

V usage is TRBV15 and J usage is TRBJ1-5; TRBD1 agrees at 8 bases. The CDR3 sequence is 14 residues long. Germline CDR1 reads LNHNV; CDR2 reads YYDKDF (reference sequence). Unmatched junction bases numbered 0, after V lost 1 base and J lost 4 bases. CDR3 loop: CATSRGTGNQPQHF. CDR3 nucleotide sequence: TGTGCCACCAGCAGAGGGACAGGGAATCAGCCCCAGCATTTT. The full variable domain, its missing parts supplied by reference TRBV15 and TRBJ1-5, is DAMVIQNPRYQVTQFGKPVTLSCSQTLNHNVMYWYQQKSSQAPKLLFHYYDKDFNNEADTPDNFQSRRPNTSFCFLDIRSPGLGDTAMYLCATSRGTGNQPQHFGDGTRLSIL.

The genes are TRBV6-5 and TRBJ2-7; TRBD2 is a possible D gene (6 bases). The CDR3 is 14 residues long. CDR1 and CDR2 from the germline V gene are MNHEY and SVGAGI. The V end lost 5 bases, the J end lost 0 bases, and 11 bases lay between the germline ends. The CDR3 sequence: CASSRDSSSYEQYF. The DNA for the CDR3 is TGTGCCAGCAGTCGGGACTCAAGCTCCTACGAGCAGTACTTC.

This clone appeared a single time. V is TRBV7-9 and J is TRBJ2-7, with 11 nucleotides matching TRBD1. V shed 4 bases and J 3 bases; nucleotides not matched to a gene: 11. The CDR3 loop spans 17 amino acids. Germline CDR1 is SEHNR and CDR2 is FQNEAQ (reference sequence). CDR3 sequence: CASSSSSVGTGGYEQYF. CDR3 nucleotide sequence: TGTGCCAGCAGCTCTTCATCGGTAGGGACAGGGGGCTACGAGCAGTACTTC.

The V and J genes are TRBV11-2 and TRBJ2-1, with 7 positions matching TRBD2. Germline loops: CDR1 SGHAT, CDR2 FQNNGV. The CDR3 sequence is 17 residues long. J lost 1 base, V lost 4 bases, and 10 bases had no gene match. The CDR3 is CASSSPEASGSYNEQFF. DNA for the CDR3: TGTGCCAGCAGCTCGCCGGAGGCTAGCGGATCCTACAATGAGCAGTTCTTC. The whole variable domain, remainder taken from reference TRBV11-2 and TRBJ2-1, is EAGVAQSPRYKIIEKRQSVAFWCNPISGHATLYWYQQILGQGPKLLIQFQNNGVVDDSQLPKDRFSAERLKGVDSTLKIQPAKLEDSAVYLCASSSPEASGSYNEQFFGPGTRLTVL.

The V and J genes are TRBV11-2 and TRBJ2-3, with 9 bases identical to TRBD2. This CDR3 comprises 16 residues. The germline V gene encodes CDR1 SGHAT and CDR2 FQNNGV. The V segment lost 4 bases and the J segment 5 bases; nucleotides outside the gene matches: 10. CDR3: CASSSYPAAGGDTQYF. CDR3 nucleotide sequence: TGTGCCAGCAGCTCCTATCCCGCAGCGGGAGGAGATACGCAGTATTTT.

The chain recombines TRBV19 with TRBJ1-2; maybe TRBD1 (6 bases). This CDR3 is built from 14 residues. The V end lost 3 bases, the J end lost 1 base, and 9 bases lay between the germline ends. Per germline, CDR1 LNHDA and CDR2 SQIVND (reference sequence). CDR3 in amino acids: CASSIQQGNYGYTF. The CDR3 region has the DNA TGTGCCAGTAGTATCCAACAGGGTAACTATGGCTACACCTTC.

The V call is TRBV5-5, the J call TRBJ1-4; tentative D call: TRBD1 (6 bases). V was shortened by 5 bases and J by 0 bases, with 11 bases between the two germline ends. The germline V gene encodes CDR1 SGHKS and CDR2 YYEKEE (reference sequence). The CDR3 extends over 15 amino acids. CDR3 sequence: CASRADRSTNEKLFF. The CDR3 DNA reads TGTGCCAGCAGGGCGGACAGATCAACTAATGAAAAACTGTTTTTT.

The chain carries TRBV18 and TRBJ2-3; 9 positions match TRBD2. Germline assignment: CDR1 KGHSH and CDR2 LQKENI. The V and J ends lost 3 bases and 2 bases, in that order; junction bases with no gene match: 6. The CDR3 loop spans 16 amino acids. For the CDR3, the DNA is TGTGCCAGCTCACCGAGACTAGCGGAGACCACAGATACGCAGTATTTT. This sequence encodes CASSPRLAETTDTQYF.

CDR3 DNA: TGTGCCAGCAGTACCCCGGGACAGCACTATGGCTACACCTTC. The encoded protein is CASSTPGQHYGYTF. The chain employs TRBV2 and TRBJ1-2; 7 bases map to TRBD1. Germline trimming cut 5 bases from V and 3 bases from J; bases unmatched to any gene: 6. The germline V gene has CDR1 SNHLY and CDR2 FYNNEI. The CDR3 sequence is 14 residues long.

This chain connects TRBV18 to TRBJ1-5; 7 bases fit TRBD1. The J segment lost 6 bases and the V segment lost 1 base, leaving 9 bases of the junction unmatched. The V gene's germline CDR1 is KGHSH and CDR2 LQKENI. The CDR3 contains 16 residues. CDR3 coding DNA: TGTGCCAGCTCACCACAGGGGGCAATTGGGATTCAGCCCCAGCATTTT. The encoded protein is CASSPQGAIGIQPQHF.

This clone was seen just once. The rearrangement joins TRBV2 to TRBJ1-5, with D perhaps matching TRBD1 (5 bases). V lost 1 base to trimming and J lost 6 bases, with 22 bases between them. CDR3 length equals 18 residues. From germline, CDR1 is SNHLY and CDR2 FYNNEI. The CDR3 loop reads CASSEVLRGSSNSQPQHF. CDR3 DNA sequence: TGTGCCAGCAGTGAAGTATTAAGGGGTTCGAGTAATAGTCAGCCCCAGCATTTT.

The J gene is TRBJ2-6, the V gene TRBV5-1, with D maybe TRBD2 (5 bases). V lost 0 bases, J lost 1 base, and 11 bases lay in between. CDR1 and CDR2 (germline): SGHRS, YFSETQ. The CDR3 runs 17 residues. The CDR3 DNA reads as TGCGCCAGCAGCTTGGGACACGGGATTTCTGGGGCCAACGTCCTGACTTTC. This sequence encodes CASSLGHGISGANVLTF.

This chain connects TRBV7-3 to TRBJ2-5, with TRBD2 matching over 7 bases. J gave up 2 bases and V 4 bases, and 4 bases lay outside the gene matches. The CDR3 is made up of 14 amino acids. Germline V lookup: CDR1 SGHTA, CDR2 FQGTGA. CDR3 in DNA: TGTGCCAGCAGCTACAGCGGGACTCAAGAGACCCAGTACTTC. This translates into CASSYSGTQETQYF.

The chain joins TRBV6-5 to TRBJ2-1, with D possibly matching TRBD1 (7 bases). The CDR3 totals 15 residues. V was trimmed by 6 bases and J by 6 bases, leaving 18 bases between them. Germline values: CDR1 MNHEY, CDR2 SVGAGI. The DNA of the CDR3 is TGTGCCAGCAGGGGTCGACAGGGAGGAGGCAATGAGCAGTTCTTC. Its translation is CASRGRQGGGNEQFF.

J is TRBJ2-3 and V is TRBV24-1; D gene ambiguous. Germline V lookup: CDR1 KGHDR, CDR2 SFDVKD. The CDR3 sequence is 14 residues long. The germline V and J ends were trimmed by 3 bases and 3 bases, with 9 bases remaining between them. The CDR3 reads CATSDRTRTDTQYF. CDR3 sequence (DNA): TGTGCCACCAGTGATCGAACGAGGACAGATACGCAGTATTTT.

CDR3 region: CASSSGTLNTGELFF. DNA for the CDR3: TGTGCCAGCAGCAGCGGGACTCTGAACACCGGGGAGCTGTTTTTT. V usage is TRBV5-6 and J usage is TRBJ2-2, with 7 bases aligning to TRBD2. CDR3 length: 15 residues. Germline V gene lookup returns CDR1 SGHDT and CDR2 YYEEEE. Trimming took 4 bases from V and 1 from J; bases not matched to a gene: 4.

The chain uses TRBV11-3 and TRBJ2-7; a possible D gene is TRBD1 (6 bases). V lost 4 bases, J lost 3 bases, and 19 bases lay in between. CDR1 and CDR2 (germline): SGHNT, YENEEA. The CDR3 length is 16 residues. The CDR3 DNA is TGTGCCAGCAGCTCCACCGGGACGGACAGATTCTACGAGCAGTACTTC. Translation: CASSSTGTDRFYEQYF.

V gene TRBV2 combines with J gene TRBJ2-7; 9 bases map to TRBD1. The CDR3 length is 17 residues. Unmatched junction bases numbered 14, after V lost 6 bases and J lost 2 bases. The V gene's germline CDR1 is SNHLY and CDR2 FYNNEI. The CDR3 sequence is CASSPSPGTGNTYEQYF. The CDR3 region has the DNA TGTGCCAGCAGCCCAAGTCCCGGGACAGGGAACACCTACGAGCAGTACTTC. The full variable domain, completed using reference TRBV2 and TRBJ2-7, is EPEVTQTPSHQVTQMGQEVILRCVPISNHLYFYWYRQILGQKVEFLVSFYNNEISEKSEIFDDQFSVERPDGSNFTLKIRSTKLEDSAMYFCASSPSPGTGNTYEQYFGPGTRLTVT.

The V call is TRBV7-2, the J call TRBJ1-1, with unresolved D. The length of the CDR3 is 15 residues. CDR1 is SGHTA, CDR2 FQGNSA, per germline. Trimming removed 5 bases at V and 1 base at J, with 14 bases between. Written as DNA, the CDR3 is TGTGCCAGCAGCCCTAGGATGGCTACGAACACTGAAGCTTTCTTT. Translating gives CASSPRMATNTEAFF.

J is TRBJ1-5 and V is TRBV19, with TRBD1 matching over 7 bases. The ends lost 1 base at V and 2 bases at J; junction bases unmatched: 8. Germline CDR1 LNHDA, CDR2 SQIVND (reference sequence). CDR3 length: 17 amino acids. CDR3 region: CASSIGQGEMGNQPQHF. The CDR3 DNA sequence: TGTGCCAGTAGTATAGGGCAGGGGGAAATGGGCAATCAGCCCCAGCATTTT.

A few counts support this clone. The rearrangement joins TRBV7-3 to TRBJ2-2; no firm D call. Germline assignment: CDR1 SGHTA and CDR2 FQGTGA. V was clipped by 3 bases and J by 5 bases, with 4 bases between them. The CDR3 consists of 12 residues. The CDR3 DNA reads as TGTGCCAGCAGCTTTCGGACCGGGGAGCTGTTTTTT. Translating gives CASSFRTGELFF.

Concerning this clone itself: This sample also contains other DNA sequences that code for the same CDR3. The CDR3: CASSFSLTGSGNTIYF. Written as DNA, the CDR3 is TGTGCCAGCAGCTTTTCCTTGACAGGATCTGGAAACACCATATATTTT. V is TRBV11-2 and J is TRBJ1-3; TRBD1 might be the D (6 bases). V was cut by 3 bases and J by 1 base, with 13 bases left in between. In germline, CDR1 is SGHAT, CDR2 FQNNGV. This CDR3 is built from 16 residues.